This paragraph covers one T cell receptor (beta chain) sequence. This sample was included in a study of T cells expressing NK-cell markers. TCRdb reprocessed the 5' RACE reads and reports one entry per CDR3 protein, with no DNA. This sample's table has about 460,000 distinct CDR3 sequences. The CDR3 has 14 amino acids. Per germline, CDR1 LNHDA and CDR2 SQIVND (reference sequence). The origin of this receptor is a woman between 50 and 59 years old in good health. The chain carries TRBV19 and TRBJ1-2. The material sequenced was blood T cells: a sorted CD56 or NKG2C T cell subset, CD4+ or CD8+ T cells, or bulk PBMC T cells (not recorded which). The CDR3 spells CASSILPSSGGYTF. Full variable domain (outside the CDR3, taken from reference TRBV19 and TRBJ1-2): DGGITQSPKYLFRKEGQNVTLSCEQNLNHDAMYWYRQDPGQGLRLIYYSQIVNDFQKGDIAEGYSVSREKKESFPLTVTSAQKNPTAFYLCASSILPSSGGYTFGSGTRLTVV.